This TCR beta chain stems from a study of cytomegalovirus exposure and HLA in healthy donors. Across the whole study: The same platform used for the roughly 600 first-cohort repertoires was also used for the roughly 120 validation repertoires, as a later analysis reported. The study's findings and limits: Across donors, most TCRs were seen rarely, yet some public ones were widespread. Published work reported that the classifier diagnosed cytomegalovirus status with high specificity and sensitivity.

The donors belonged to the approximately 120-subject validation cohort, separate from the approximately 670-subject first cohort. The table came from immunoSEQ multiplex PCR; TCRdb's copy has only in-frame clones and leaves some out. The data contain 200,000 to 300,000 clones, 90% of them seen just once; the ten biggest clones take up around 3.1%. Germline CDR1 reads SGHAT; CDR2 reads FQNNGV. V shed 1 base and J shed 0 bases, with 3 bases lying between them. This CDR3 has 13 residues. Of note for this clone: Its specificity is unknown.

This chain uses TRBV11-2 with TRBJ1-1; D gene uncertain. The source of this sequence is a woman aged 25 to 45 in good health and CMV-seronegative. The material sequenced was PBMCs. The CDR3 DNA reads TGTGCCAGCAGCTTAGTGGTGAACACTGAAGCTTTCTTT. This codes for CASSLVVNTEAFF.